This TCR beta chain was identified in a study of response to subunit inactivated influenza vaccine. Via MiXCR, TCRdb re-called the RT-PCR reads, giving one row per CDR3 protein. The sample has around 150,000 distinct CDR3 sequences, approximately 11% seen once; the top ten hold 9.5% to 15%. Study results and caveats: Only a handful of new T cells, the authors suggested, are recruited with each seasonal influenza vaccination.

Germline CDR1 is MNHEY and CDR2 is SMNVEV (reference sequence). V was pared by 3 bases and J by 2 bases, with 13 bases between. This CDR3 region has 15 residues. This clonotype has at least ten counts. Its target is not known. The V gene is TRBV27, the J gene TRBJ1-1; no clear D. This sequence originates from a man in his forties or fifties who received an inactivated influenza vaccine. Source: non-naive T cells sorted from PBMCs, taken 45 days after vaccination. The CDR3 here is CASSLSGTANTEAFF. The CDR3 DNA follows: TGTGCCAGCAGTTTGTCCGGCACAGCCAACACTGAAGCTTTCTTT.